The next 27 T cell receptor beta chains were all read from a single sample in a study of cytomegalovirus exposure and HLA in healthy donors. 60 Vbeta and 13 Jbeta primers were used in PCR. Clones were sequenced by immunoSEQ multiplex PCR, and TCRdb holds only the in-frame ones, with some missing. The profile shows roughly 120,000 clones, 80% of them singletons. Material for sequencing was PBMCs. The receptors here all came from a male donor in good health and CMV-seronegative.

The chain recombines TRBV19 with TRBJ2-7; 8 positions match TRBD2. The germline V gene has CDR1 LNHDA and CDR2 SQIVND (reference sequence). J lost 6 bases, V lost 5 bases, and 12 bases had no gene match. The CDR3 runs 15 residues. The CDR3 DNA reads as TGTGCCAGTAGTCTCAGAAAAGCGGGAGTAGGCGAGCAGTACTTC. This encodes CASSLRKAGVGEQYF.

V and J are TRBV9 and TRBJ2-5; 7 bases are a match to TRBD2. The CDR3 is 15 amino acids. The V gene end was trimmed by 3 bases and the J gene end by 10 bases; junction bases not matched to a gene: 15. Per the germline V gene, CDR1 is SGDLS and CDR2 is YYNGEE. The DNA of the CDR3 is TGTGCCAGCAGCGGAGGGGAGGGAGGGTTAAGAGACCAGTACTTC. It specifies CASSGGEGGLRDQYF.

The genes are TRBV19 and TRBJ2-3; 8 bases match TRBD1. With V trimmed by 2 bases and J by 6 bases, 1 base remained unmatched. This CDR3 is 13 amino acids long. In germline, CDR1 is LNHDA, CDR2 SQIVND (reference sequence). CDR3 in amino acids: CASSIQGADTQYF. The CDR3 DNA follows: TGTGCCAGTAGTATACAGGGGGCTGATACGCAGTATTTT.

On this clone: One junction end does not reproduce the germline sequence, and a read error may be involved. The V call is TRBV29-1, the J call TRBJ2-4; weak D call: TRBD1 (6 bases). Germline assignment: CDR1 SQVTM and CDR2 ANQGSEA. The CDR3 is 13 amino acids. The CDR3 loop reads CSAPAGTNNSQYF. In DNA, the CDR3 is TGCAGCGCCCCCGCCGGGACAAACAACAGTCAGTACTTC.

Of note for this clone: In the same sample, other DNA sequences code for this CDR3. V and J are TRBV5-1 and TRBJ2-5, with 7 bases lining up with TRBD1. Germline loops: CDR1 SGHRS, CDR2 YFSETQ. This CDR3 has 16 amino acids. V shed 0 bases, J shed 1 base, and the junction held 6 bases outside the gene matches. In DNA form, the CDR3 reads TGCGCCAGCAGCTTGGGCGTAGGGGGCCTCCAAGAGACCCAGTACTTC. Translation gives CASSLGVGGLQETQYF.

The chain recombines TRBV30 with TRBJ1-1; D is possibly TRBD1 (6 bases). This CDR3 spans 13 amino acids. The germline V gene has CDR1 GTSNPN and CDR2 SVGIG (reference sequence). V dropped 0 bases and J dropped 3 bases, with 8 bases sitting between them. The CDR3 coding sequence is TGTGCCTGGAGTGTAAGGACAGACACTGAAGCTTTCTTT. It codes for CAWSVRTDTEAFF. The whole variable domain, filled in from reference TRBV30 and TRBJ1-1, reads SQTIHQWPATLVQPVGSPLSLECTVEGTSNPNLYWYRQAAGRGLQLLFYSVGIGQISSEVPQNLSASRPQDRQFILSSKKLLLSDSGFYLCAWSVRTDTEAFFGQGTRLTVV.

The chain uses TRBV5-5 and TRBJ2-2, with a possible D match to TRBD1 (6 bases). The CDR3 sequence is 14 residues long. V lost 1 base to trimming and J lost 6 bases, with 10 bases between them. The germline gives CDR1 SGHKS, CDR2 YYEKEE (reference sequence). Written as DNA, the CDR3 is TGTGCCAGCAGCTTGACAGGGTGGTCCGGGGAGCTGTTTTTT. It yields the protein CASSLTGWSGELFF. Drawing the rest from reference TRBV5-5 and TRBJ2-2, the complete variable domain is DAGVTQSPTHLIKTRGQQVTLRCSPISGHKSVSWYQQVLGQGPQFIFQYYEKEERGRGNFPDRFSARQFPNYSSELNVNALLLGDSALYLCASSLTGWSGELFFGEGSRLTVL.

The chain recombines TRBV30 with TRBJ1-4; 7 nucleotides align to TRBD1. V gave up 1 base and J gave up 4 bases; unmatched junction bases: 6. The length of the CDR3 is 15 residues. In germline, CDR1 is GTSNPN, CDR2 SVGIG (reference sequence). The DNA of the CDR3 is TGTGCCTGGAGTGGGCCGGGACAGCGTAATGAAAAACTGTTTTTT. Its translation is CAWSGPGQRNEKLFF.

This clone was recorded once. This chain connects TRBV5-5 to TRBJ2-5, with D perhaps TRBD1 (5 bases). CDR1 and CDR2 (germline): SGHKS, YYEKEE (reference sequence). V shed 0 bases and J shed 5 bases, with 8 bases lying between them. The CDR3 is 13 residues long. CDR3: CASSLEGDETQYF. In DNA, the CDR3 is TGTGCCAGCAGCTTGGAAGGGGATGAGACCCAGTACTTC.

The J gene is TRBJ2-2, the V gene TRBV18; D uncertain. The CDR3 spans 13 residues. Germline V gene lookup returns CDR1 KGHSH and CDR2 LQKENI. Trimming stripped 3 bases from V and 7 bases from J, with 9 bases between. Here the CDR3 DNA reads TGTGCCAGCTCACCCGCCCCTATCGGGGAGCTGTTTTTT. Its protein product is CASSPAPIGELFF.

J is TRBJ2-1 and V is TRBV5-6; D perhaps matches TRBD2 (7 bases). V was clipped by 2 bases and J by 5 bases, with 14 bases between them. The CDR3 consists of 15 residues. The germline gives CDR1 SGHDT, CDR2 YYEEEE. In DNA, the CDR3 is TGTGCCAGCAGCTTAGTCGGCGGGGGCAACAATGAGCAGTTCTTC. Translation gives CASSLVGGGNNEQFF.

In its sample, this clone was seen once. This chain uses TRBV10-2 with TRBJ2-3; 7 nucleotides line up with TRBD2. Germline loops: CDR1 WSHSY, CDR2 SAAADI. This CDR3 is 15 amino acids long. The ends lost 3 bases at V and 6 bases at J; junction bases unmatched: 9. The CDR3 protein is CASSDKGAAGDTQYF. In DNA form, the CDR3 reads TGCGCCAGCAGTGATAAGGGCGCAGCGGGGGATACGCAGTATTTT.

The CDR3 sequence: CASSFGTGFNEQFF. Here the CDR3 DNA reads TGTGCCAGCAGCTTTGGGACAGGGTTCAATGAGCAGTTCTTC. The rearrangement links TRBV5-6 to TRBJ2-1; TRBD1 aligns across 9 bases. The CDR3 is 14 residues long. The germline V gene has CDR1 SGHDT and CDR2 YYEEEE. J was trimmed by 6 bases and V by 2 bases; bases with no gene match: 3.

The chain links TRBV5-5 to TRBJ2-7; no clear D gene. The germline V gene has CDR1 SGHKS and CDR2 YYEKEE (reference sequence). With 2 bases removed from V and 2 bases from J, the gap between germline ends came to 8 bases. The CDR3 runs 13 residues. The CDR3 here is CASSFRHTYEQYF. The DNA for the CDR3 is TGTGCCAGCAGCTTCAGACATACCTACGAGCAGTACTTC.

The genes are TRBV6-5 and TRBJ1-3; D not resolved. Deletions cut 6 bases from V and 4 bases from J, with 13 bases between. The CDR3 length is 14 residues. Germline CDR1 MNHEY, CDR2 SVGAGI. The CDR3 nucleotides read TGTGCCAGCAGGAGGGTCGTACTCGGAAACACCATATATTTT. This codes for CASRRVVLGNTIYF.

This chain links TRBV7-9 with TRBJ1-6, with D possibly matching TRBD1 (6 bases). CDR1 and CDR2 from the germline V gene are SEHNR and FQNEAQ (reference sequence). The CDR3 length is 12 residues. The CDR3 bases are TGTTCCGCAGGACAGCCTAATTCACCCCTCCACTTT. It yields the protein CSAGQPNSPLHF.

This clone was detected only a few times. V and J are TRBV4-2 and TRBJ2-3; D not resolved. CDR1 LGHNA and CDR2 YNFKEQ come from the germline V gene. V lost 0 bases and J lost 3, with 13 bases in between. This CDR3 contains 16 residues. The CDR3 nucleotides read TGTGCCAGCAGCCAAGAGGGTCCTCCTAGGACAGATACGCAGTATTTT. It encodes CASSQEGPPRTDTQYF.

The V gene is TRBV29-1, the J gene TRBJ1-1; D is unclear. Germline-derived CDR1 and CDR2 are SQVTM and ANQGSEA. CDR3 size: 12 residues. V was clipped by 2 bases and J by 6 bases, with 10 bases between them. The DNA for the CDR3 is TGCAGCGTTGAACCTGGGCAGGCTGAAGCTTTCTTT. Protein: CSVEPGQAEAFF.

This clone was recorded once. The V gene is TRBV19, the J gene TRBJ2-1; TRBD1 agrees at 9 bases. The CDR3 has 13 residues. J was trimmed by 6 bases and V by 8 bases; bases with no gene match: 5. Germline V gives CDR1 LNHDA, CDR2 SQIVND (reference sequence). CDR3 nucleotides: TGTGCCAGTGACCCGACAGGGGGCAATGAGCAGTTCTTC. Residues: CASDPTGGNEQFF.

V is TRBV18 and J is TRBJ1-4; no clear D gene. V was pared by 2 bases and J by 3 bases, with 10 bases between. The germline V gene has CDR1 KGHSH and CDR2 LQKENI. The CDR3 is 15 residues long. Here the CDR3 reads CASSPRTGANEKLFF. CDR3 in DNA: TGTGCCAGCTCACCAAGGACCGGGGCTAATGAAAAACTGTTTTTT.

The chain links TRBV14 to TRBJ2-5; 8 bases fit TRBD2. CDR1 SGHDN and CDR2 FVKESK come from the germline V gene. The V and J ends lost 0 bases and 11 bases, in that order; junction bases with no gene match: 11. This CDR3 contains 15 residues. The CDR3 spells CASSQDRGLVDEQYF. CDR3 nucleotides: TGTGCCAGCAGCCAAGATAGGGGACTAGTAGATGAGCAGTACTTC.

The V gene is TRBV27, the J gene TRBJ1-6; perhaps TRBD1 as D (5 bases). This CDR3 spans 15 amino acids. In germline, CDR1 is MNHEY, CDR2 SMNVEV (reference sequence). V was shortened by 6 bases and J by 6 bases, with 15 bases between the two germline ends. The CDR3 sequence: CASSPGRGTNSPLHF. For the CDR3, the DNA is TGTGCCAGCAGCCCAGGGAGGGGTACTAATTCACCCCTCCACTTT.

The CDR3 region is CASSQIAGGPGEQFF. The CDR3 DNA reads TGTGCCAGCAGCCAAATCGCGGGAGGCCCGGGTGAGCAGTTCTTC. V and J are TRBV14 and TRBJ2-1; 8 nucleotides match TRBD2. The CDR3 is 15 residues long. Looked up from germline, CDR1 is SGHDN and CDR2 is FVKESK. With V trimmed by 2 bases and J by 9 bases, 9 bases remained unmatched. The variable domain in full, with the rest retrieved from reference TRBV14 and TRBJ2-1, is EAGVTQFPSHSVIEKGQTVTLRCDPISGHDNLYWYRRVMGKEIKFLLHFVKESKQDESGMPNNRFLAERTGGTYSTLKVQPAELEDSGVYFCASSQIAGGPGEQFFGPGTRLTVL.

The CDR3 loop reads CASSLRGSPLHF. DNA for the CDR3: TGTGCCAGCAGTTTGCGAGGGTCACCCCTCCACTTT. The chain has TRBV28 and TRBJ1-6; no firm D call. The ends were cut back, 3 bases at V and 10 bases at J, with 7 bases in the middle. The length of the CDR3 is 12 residues. Germline CDR1 and CDR2: MDHEN and SYDVKM. Variable domain in full (rest from reference TRBV28 and TRBJ1-6): DVKVTQSSRYLVKRTGEKVFLECVQDMDHENMFWYRQDPGLGLRLIYFSYDVKMKEKGDIPEGYSVSREKKERFSLILESASTNQTSMYLCASSLRGSPLHFGNGTRLTVT.

This chain connects TRBV7-9 to TRBJ2-7; 9 positions match TRBD1. The CDR3 is made up of 15 amino acids. The V gene's germline CDR1 is SEHNR and CDR2 FQNEAQ (reference sequence). Losses at the gene ends were 4 bases for V and 6 bases for J; bases not matched to a gene: 10. The CDR3 sequence is CASSSSGQGQFEQYF. CDR3 DNA: TGTGCCAGCAGCTCCTCGGGACAGGGTCAATTCGAGCAGTACTTC.

This clone showed up just once. The V call is TRBV29-1, the J call TRBJ2-6, with unresolved D. Germline CDR1 and CDR2: SQVTM and ANQGSEA. V was shortened by 7 bases and J by 0 bases, with 10 bases between the two germline ends. This CDR3 contains 14 residues. The CDR3 coding sequence is TGCAGCGCGCGAAGTGGCTCTGGGGCCAACGTCCTGACTTTC. It codes for CSARSGSGANVLTF.

The J gene is TRBJ2-7, the V gene TRBV29-1; 7 bases agree with TRBD1. The V gene end was trimmed by 4 bases and the J gene end by 9 bases; junction bases not matched to a gene: 9. The CDR3 totals 12 residues. Germline CDR1 and CDR2: SQVTM and ANQGSEA. CDR3 DNA sequence: TGCAGCGTTGGACAGGGAGAAGTGATGCAGTACTTC. Translated: CSVGQGEVMQYF.